A selection of T cell receptor beta chains follows, all from one sample in a study of human T cells and chemical hapten exposure. TCRdb reprocessed the RACE reads via MiXCR and lists one record per CDR3 protein. The data show approximately 320,000 distinct CDR3 sequences, about 5% seen once. The sequences come from whole blood, collected in connection with sensitization to the hapten diphenylcyclopropenone (DPC). The receptors come from a woman between 18 and 29 years old with alopecia areata. Some clones in this sample may be carry-over from other donors' samples. Both conserved end residues are part of each CDR3. The D gene is left open where the match is weak. Clone size is not always given. Where it is, it says once, few, many or a class for expanded clones.

clone_size	v_call	j_call	d_call	cdr3_aa	cdr3_nt
.	TRBV7-9	TRBJ2-2	.	CASSATPSAGELFF	TGTGCCAGCAGCGCCACTCCTAGCGCCGGGGAGCTGTTTTTT
many	TRBV2	TRBJ2-5	.	CASSEGNQETQYF	TGTGCCAGCAGCGAAGGGAACCAAGAGACCCAGTACTTC
.	TRBV7-2	TRBJ2-6	.	CASSRVGGANVLTF	TGTGCCAGCAGCCGGGTTGGTGGGGCCAACGTCCTGACTTTC
many	TRBV10-3	TRBJ2-3	.	CAISEGLTGTDTQYF	TGTGCCATCAGTGAGGGACTAACGGGCACAGATACGCAGTATTTT
few	TRBV5-1	TRBJ1-1	.	CASSRDTSTEAFF	TGCGCCAGCAGCAGGGACACAAGCACTGAAGCTTTCTTT
.	TRBV28	TRBJ2-3	.	CASSFPAGTDTQYF	TGTGCCAGCAGTTTCCCAGCTGGCACAGATACGCAGTATTTT
.	TRBV20-1	TRBJ2-3	.	CSAPRQAVGSDTQYF	TGCAGTGCTCCACGTCAAGCGGTGGGTTCGGATACGCAGTATTTT
many	TRBV20-1	TRBJ1-2	.	CSAREVRKADGYTF	TGCAGTGCTAGAGAGGTCAGAAAGGCGGATGGCTACACCTTC
many	TRBV7-8	TRBJ2-7	TRBD2	CASSPHRVAGGYEQYF	TGTGCCAGCAGTCCCCATAGGGTAGCGGGGGGCTACGAGCAGTACTTC
.	TRBV6-5	TRBJ2-2	.	CASSFYALNTGELFF	TGTGCCAGCAGCTTTTACGCCTTAAACACCGGGGAGCTGTTTTTT
few	TRBV29-1	TRBJ1-4	TRBD1	CSVARRQGEKLFF	TGCAGCGTTGCCAGAAGACAGGGGGAAAAACTGTTTTTT
few	TRBV2	TRBJ2-1	.	CASVVSPAANEQFF	TGTGCCAGCGTAGTGAGTCCAGCGGCCAATGAGCAGTTCTTC
few	TRBV6-2/TRBV6-3	TRBJ1-5	.	CASSYSWSDQPQHF	TGTGCCAGCAGTTACTCGTGGTCAGATCAGCCCCAGCATTTT
.	TRBV7-3	TRBJ2-5	.	CASSPQERGTQYF	TGTGCCAGCAGCCCACAGGAAAGGGGGACCCAGTACTTC
many	TRBV29-1	TRBJ2-7	TRBD1	CSVATGGYYEQYF	TGCAGCGTTGCGACAGGGGGGTACTACGAGCAGTACTTC
few	TRBV4-1	TRBJ2-5	.	CASSLELATLWTQYF	TGCGCCAGCAGCCTCGAGCTAGCGACCTTATGGACCCAGTACTTC
.	TRBV29-1	TRBJ1-2	.	CSAPNRADGYTF	TGCAGCGCCCCGAACAGGGCCGATGGCTACACCTTC
few	TRBV7-8	TRBJ2-3	.	CASALSLGLSPDTQYF	TGTGCCAGCGCCCTCTCTTTGGGCCTTTCTCCAGATACGCAGTATTTT
few	TRBV2	TRBJ1-5	.	CASTMRGQPQHF	TGTGCCAGTACTATGAGGGGACAGCCCCAGCATTTT
.	TRBV29-1	TRBJ2-2	.	CSVENGGNTGELFF	TGCAGCGTTGAGAACGGGGGGAACACCGGGGAGCTGTTTTTT
few	TRBV6-2/TRBV6-3	TRBJ2-1	.	CASNYRDYPGDEQFF	TGTGCCAGCAACTACAGGGACTACCCTGGTGATGAGCAGTTCTTC
.	TRBV18	TRBJ2-7	TRBD2	CASSPVAGGSSYEQYF	TGTGCCAGCTCACCGGTAGCGGGGGGCAGCTCCTACGAGCAGTACTTC
.	TRBV18	TRBJ1-3	.	CASSPIQDPKNTIYF	TGTGCCAGCTCACCAATTCAGGATCCCAAAAACACCATATATTTT
.	TRBV12-3/TRBV12-4	TRBJ1-1	TRBD1	CASSLGVRQGLTEAFF	TGTGCCAGCAGTTTAGGAGTGAGACAGGGTCTTACTGAAGCTTTCTTT
many	TRBV25-1	TRBJ2-7	TRBD1	CARPSKLDRSSYEQYF	TGTGCCAGACCTAGCAAACTGGACAGGAGCTCCTACGAGCAGTACTTC
many	TRBV28	TRBJ1-4	.	CASSLSSWALWEKLFF	TGTGCCAGCAGTTTAAGTTCGTGGGCTCTTTGGGAAAAACTGTTTTTT
.	TRBV5-1	TRBJ1-4	.	CASSLVAGLATNEKLFF	TGCGCCAGCAGCTTGGTGGCAGGACTAGCAACTAATGAAAAACTGTTTTTT
many	TRBV3-1	TRBJ2-3	TRBD2	CASSQEGLADADTQYF	TGTGCCAGCAGCCAAGAGGGACTAGCGGATGCAGATACGCAGTATTTT
few	TRBV5-6	TRBJ1-5	TRBD1	CASARRGGNQPQHF	TGTGCCAGCGCCCGCAGGGGGGGGAATCAGCCCCAGCATTTT
many	TRBV7-3	TRBJ1-1	.	CASSSMAGDTEAFF	TGTGCCAGCAGCTCCATGGCCGGAGACACTGAAGCTTTCTTT